This TCR beta chain was obtained from a study of cytomegalovirus exposure and HLA in healthy donors. Study outcomes and limitations: Available immune exposure information covered CMV serostatus only. Sequences of the TCR beta chain were said to predict the HLA-A and HLA-B alleles of most subjects accurately. HLA alleles showed associations with roughly 17,000 TCR beta sequences in a later analysis, at a 0.05 false discovery rate.

The PCR contained 60 Vbeta and 13 Jbeta primers. Repertoires were generated with immunoSEQ multiplex PCR, while TCRdb's copy carries only in-frame clones and drops some. This table has 310,000 or so clones, around nine tenths appearing once. Points on this clone: Its target is not known.

This CDR3 contains 14 residues. J lost 4 bases, V lost 7 bases, and 6 bases had no gene match. In germline, CDR1 is SQVTM, CDR2 ANQGSEA. The sample was PBMCs. This rearrangement joins TRBV29-1 to TRBJ2-3; the match to TRBD2 covers 12 bases. The source of this sequence is a woman aged 18-29 years in good health and CMV-seronegative. The CDR3 region is CSAWTSGIPDTQYF. CDR3 coding DNA: TGCAGCGCCTGGACTAGCGGGATCCCAGATACGCAGTATTTT.